The rows below give T cell receptor beta chains drawn from one sample of a study of OX40 agonist ivuxolimab in advanced cancers. The data were produced by immunoSEQ multiplex PCR, yet TCRdb's version contains in-frame clones alone and is incomplete. The table records about 64,000 clones, about 88% of them present only once. This specimen consisted of CD4+ or CD8+ T cells sorted from blood, obtained in a trial of the OX40 agonist ivuxolimab. The receptors derive from an adult with an advanced solid tumor such as melanoma, head and neck, liver or kidney cancer. The CDR3 runs from the conserved cysteine through the conserved F or W. A D gene is named only where the DNA matches it firmly. A clone size is listed for some rows: how often the clone was seen (once, few, many), or a class if it is expanded.

d_gene	j_gene	abundance	v_gene	CDR3nt	CDR3aa
-	TRBJ2-2	-	TRBV7-7	TGTGCTAGCAGCTTAAGGGCGCCCGGGGAGCTGTTTTTT	CASSLRAPGELFF
-	TRBJ2-3	-	TRBV27	TGTGCCAGCAGTCCTAGGGGGGGACGGGAGGACACAGATACGCAGTATTTT	CASSPRGGREDTDTQYF
TRBD1	TRBJ1-1	-	TRBV7-3	TGTGCCAGCAGCAGACAGGGGGACACTGAAGCTTTCTTT	CASSRQGDTEAFF
-	TRBJ1-2	-	TRBV7-2	TGTGCCAGCAGCCCCGGGGGTGGGTATAGGGGTGGTGGCTACACCTTC	CASSPGGGYRGGGYTF
-	TRBJ2-7	once	TRBV18	TGTGCCAGCTCGCTACAGGGTGCAGCCTCCTACGAGCAGTACTTC	CASSLQGAASYEQYF
-	TRBJ1-6	-	TRBV27	TGTGCCAGCAGTAGGGGACATGGGTCCTATAATTCACCCCTCCACTTT	CASSRGHGSYNSPLHF
-	TRBJ2-2	-	TRBV6-1	TGTGCCAGCACCATAGGGGGGACATCGACCGGGGAGCTGTTTTTT	CASTIGGTSTGELFF
-	TRBJ1-1	-	TRBV28	TGTGCCACCGTTCTAGGGAACACTGAAGCTTTCTTT	CATVLGNTEAFF
TRBD1	TRBJ1-3	few	TRBV28	TGTGCCAGCAGCGGACAGGGGAGGACTGGAAACACCATATATTTT	CASSGQGRTGNTIYF
-	TRBJ1-1	-	TRBV9	TGTGCCAGCAGCCTTCAGGGCACATCCGCTGACACTGAAGCTTTCTTT	CASSLQGTSADTEAFF
-	TRBJ1-2	-	TRBV7-6	TGTGCCAGCAGCCCCGGGCCCTCTAACTATGGCTACACCTTC	CASSPGPSNYGYTF
-	TRBJ2-1	-	TRBV19	TGTGCCAGTAATACCGGGACTGTCCACTACAATGAGCAGTTCTTC	CASNTGTVHYNEQFF
TRBD1	TRBJ1-4	-	TRBV5-1	TGCGCCAGCAGCAGGAACAGGGGAGAACGCGAAAAACTGTTTTTT	CASSRNRGEREKLFF
-	TRBJ2-7	-	TRBV28	TGTGCCAGCAGTCTCTCCGAAACGGTGCAGTACTTC	CASSLSETVQYF
TRBD2	TRBJ2-7	-	TRBV18	TGTGCCAGCTCACCAACCCAACTAGCGGTATCCTACGAGCAGTACTTC	CASSPTQLAVSYEQYF
-	TRBJ2-5	-	TRBV18	TGTGCCAGCTCTCTGGAAGGGGATGAGACCCAGTACTTC	CASSLEGDETQYF
-	TRBJ1-6	once	TRBV11-2	TGTGCCAGCAGCCTTGACATGGGTAATTCACCCCTCCACTTT	CASSLDMGNSPLHF
TRBD1	TRBJ1-5	-	TRBV23-1	TGCGCCAGCAGTCACCGGGACAGGGGGGATCCGCCCCAGCATTTT	CASSHRDRGDPPQHF
-	TRBJ2-1	-	TRBV4-3	TGCGCCAGCAGCCAAGTCGGGCGGGGCCCGCAGAATGAGCAGTTCTTC	CASSQVGRGPQNEQFF
-	TRBJ1-2	-	TRBV9	TGTGCCAGCAGCTTAATAGCTAACTATGGCTACACCTTC	CASSLIANYGYTF
-	TRBJ1-3	-	TRBV7-2	TGTGCCAGCAGGGACAGAGCTGGAAACACCATATATTTT	CASRDRAGNTIYF
TRBD1	TRBJ1-5	few	TRBV28	TGTGCCAGCAATCCGGGACAGTCTTATCAGCCCCAGCATTTT	CASNPGQSYQPQHF
-	TRBJ1-1	-	TRBV10-3	TGTGCCATCAGTGACCCCGAGTTGAACGTCGGAGCTTTCTTT	CAISDPELNVGAFF
-	TRBJ1-5	-	TRBV28	TGTGCCAGCAAAGGACAGTCTCACGGCGGTCAGCCCCAGCATTTT	CASKGQSHGGQPQHF
-	TRBJ2-5	-	TRBV11-2	TGTGCCAGCAGCTCGGGACAACTCCTCAAGTACTTC	CASSSGQLLKYF
-	TRBJ2-5	few	TRBV7-3	TGTGCCAGCAGCTTGTCCGGGACGGAGGGGGAGACCCAGTACTTC	CASSLSGTEGETQYF
-	TRBJ2-5	-	TRBV18	TGTGCCAGCTCACAAAGGGGGAGGCAAGAGACCCAGTACTTC	CASSQRGRQETQYF
TRBD1	TRBJ2-7	-	TRBV28	TGTGCCAGCAGTTTCGGGACAGGGTTTTACGAGCAGTACTTC	CASSFGTGFYEQYF
TRBD1	TRBJ1-4	-	TRBV7-2	TGTGCCAGCAGCTTAGGGACAGGAGAAAAACTGTTTTTT	CASSLGTGEKLFF
-	TRBJ2-7	-	TRBV7-2	TGTGCCAGCAGCCTGGCAGGGGTGGGGGATTACGAGCAGTACTTC	CASSLAGVGDYEQYF
-	TRBJ2-3	-	TRBV5-4	TGTGCCAGCAGCTTCAGAAGCGGCACAGATACGCAGTATTTT	CASSFRSGTDTQYF
TRBD1	TRBJ1-2	-	TRBV28	TGTGCCAGCAGTTTACGCGGTAGGACAGGGACGGGCTATGGCTACACCTTC	CASSLRGRTGTGYGYTF
TRBD2	TRBJ2-2	-	TRBV4-2	TGTGCCAGCAGGTCCGGGACTACGAACACCGGGGAGCTGTTTTTT	CASRSGTTNTGELFF
TRBD1	TRBJ2-5	-	TRBV7-3	TGTGCCAGCAGTCCTTCCCCGGGACAGGGCTCTCGCAGGGGGGAGACCCAGTACTTC	CASSPSPGQGSRRGETQYF
-	TRBJ1-2	few	TRBV7-2	TGTGCCAGCAGCGCTGTCTACTATGGCTACACCTTC	CASSAVYYGYTF
-	TRBJ1-2	-	TRBV6-1	TGTGCCAGCAGCCCGGGACAACAAACTTACTATGGCTACACCTTC	CASSPGQQTYYGYTF
-	TRBJ2-1	-	TRBV6-6	TGTGCCAGCAGTTACCCGGTCGGGGACTACAATGAGCAGTTCTTC	CASSYPVGDYNEQFF
TRBD1	TRBJ2-4	-	TRBV5-6	TGTGCCAGCAGCTTAACAGGGGGATTCGAAAACATTCAGTACTTC	CASSLTGGFENIQYF
TRBD2	TRBJ2-7	-	TRBV6-4	TGTGCCAGCAGTGACAGGACTAGCTCCCTAGGGCAGTACTTC	CASSDRTSSLGQYF
TRBD1	TRBJ1-1	-	TRBV28	TGTGCCAGCAGTCCGACAGGGTTGGTCACTGAAGCTTTCTTT	CASSPTGLVTEAFF
-	TRBJ1-3	-	TRBV18	TGTGCCAGCTCACGGGAAAGGGGAAACACCATATATTTT	CASSRERGNTIYF
-	TRBJ1-1	-	TRBV28	TGTGCCAGCAGGGTACAGGTGGGTGCTCCCGCTTTCTTT	CASRVQVGAPAFF
TRBD1	TRBJ2-5	-	TRBV4-1	TGCGCCAGCAGAGAGACAGGGGGCTGGGAGACCCAGTACTTC	CASRETGGWETQYF
-	TRBJ1-2	-	TRBV30	TGTGCCTGGAGTGTAGCGCAGGACTATGGCTACACCTTC	CAWSVAQDYGYTF
TRBD2	TRBJ2-5	-	TRBV28	TGTGCCAGCAAGGGCCACGGGAGGGAGACCCAGTACTTC	CASKGHGRETQYF
-	TRBJ1-4	-	TRBV28	TGTGCCAGCAGTTTCGAGGGAGCGCGTGAAAAACTGTTTTTT	CASSFEGAREKLFF
-	TRBJ2-1	-	TRBV21-1	TGTGCCAGCAGCTCCCCAGGGGCCTCCTACAATGAGCAGTTCTTC	CASSSPGASYNEQFF